These T cell receptor beta chains were read from a single sample in a study of PD-1 blockade in classical Hodgkin lymphoma. Profiled with immunoSEQ multiplex PCR; TCRdb holds only in-frame clones, not every one. The sample lists approximately 23,000 clones; more than 90% were seen once. Sequenced input: CD4+ T cells from blood. These receptors all come from a human donor with classical Hodgkin lymphoma. The CDR3 runs from the conserved cysteine through the conserved F or W. The D gene is left open where the match is weak. Size is stated for part of the rows, as once, few or many counts, or as a class when the clone is expanded.

CASSVATMRDTQYF,TGTGCCAGCAGCGTAGCTACGATGAGGGATACGCAGTATTTT,TRBV9,NA,TRBJ2-3,NA
CASSTRGVTNEKLFF,TGTGCCAGCAGCACACGGGGGGTAACTAATGAAAAACTGTTTTTT,TRBV2,NA,TRBJ1-4,NA
CAISTTDRGGSEQYF,TGTGCCATCAGTACGACCGACAGGGGGGGTTCCGAGCAGTACTTC,TRBV10-3,TRBD1,TRBJ2-7,NA
CASSSGRLNGGTEAFF,TGTGCCAGCAGCTCGGGGAGGTTGAATGGGGGCACTGAAGCTTTCTTT,TRBV7-2,NA,TRBJ1-1,NA
CASSPSHYGYTF,TGTGCCAGCAGCCCCTCCCACTATGGCTACACCTTC,TRBV14,NA,TRBJ1-2,few
CAWSVGLSGSNEQFF,TGTGCCTGGAGTGTAGGGCTCTCCGGTAGCAATGAGCAGTTCTTC,TRBV30,NA,TRBJ2-1,NA
CASSNSGGDNEQFF,TGTGCCAGTAGCAATAGCGGGGGGGACAATGAGCAGTTCTTC,TRBV19,TRBD2,TRBJ2-1,few
CASSTGSLGHTQYF,TGCGCCAGCAGCACAGGCTCCCTTGGACATACGCAGTATTTT,TRBV5-1,NA,TRBJ2-3,NA
CASNKRGLSEKLFF,TGTGCCAGCAACAAAAGGGGGCTCAGTGAAAAACTGTTTTTT,TRBV5-4,TRBD1,TRBJ1-4,NA
CASGDWDRVMGGYTF,TGTGCCAGCGGGGATTGGGACAGGGTAATGGGTGGCTACACCTTC,TRBV21-1,NA,TRBJ1-2,NA
CASSPSVPLNTEAFF,TGTGCCAGCAGTCCCTCAGTCCCGTTGAACACTGAAGCTTTCTTT,TRBV2,NA,TRBJ1-1,NA
CAWGPGPYEQYF,TGTGCCTGGGGACCGGGGCCCTACGAGCAGTACTTC,TRBV30,NA,TRBJ2-7,NA
CASSLWSRDPYGYTF,TGTGCCAGCAGCTTATGGTCGAGGGATCCATATGGCTACACCTTC,TRBV7-2,NA,TRBJ1-2,NA
CSVEDPYGGIDTQYF,TGCAGCGTTGAAGATCCCTACGGGGGGATAGATACGCAGTATTTT,TRBV29-1,TRBD2,TRBJ2-3,few
CAWRAMDRVYEQYF,TGTGCCTGGAGGGCTATGGACAGGGTCTACGAGCAGTACTTC,TRBV30,TRBD1,TRBJ2-7,NA
CASSVTGTGYNSPLHF,TGTGCCAGCAGTGTTACCGGGACAGGCTATAATTCACCCCTCCACTTT,TRBV6-1,TRBD1,TRBJ1-6,NA
CASSALGARSYNEQFF,TGTGCCAGCAGTGCATTAGGGGCCCGCTCCTACAATGAGCAGTTCTTC,TRBV6-1,NA,TRBJ2-1,once
CASSEGTLGYTF,TGTGCCAGCAGTGAAGGGACCCTAGGCTACACCTTC,TRBV6-1,NA,TRBJ1-2,NA
CASSLRGPREGTEAFF,TGTGCCAGCAGCTTGAGGGGGCCTCGGGAAGGCACTGAAGCTTTCTTT,TRBV5-6,TRBD1,TRBJ1-1,NA
CASRNNPGLSTDTQYF,TGTGCCAGCAGGAATAACCCGGGACTAAGCACAGATACGCAGTATTTT,TRBV21-1,NA,TRBJ2-3,once
CASSEVGLAGLDTQYF,TGTGCCAGCAGTGAAGTCGGGCTAGCGGGGTTGGATACGCAGTATTTT,TRBV2,TRBD2,TRBJ2-3,NA